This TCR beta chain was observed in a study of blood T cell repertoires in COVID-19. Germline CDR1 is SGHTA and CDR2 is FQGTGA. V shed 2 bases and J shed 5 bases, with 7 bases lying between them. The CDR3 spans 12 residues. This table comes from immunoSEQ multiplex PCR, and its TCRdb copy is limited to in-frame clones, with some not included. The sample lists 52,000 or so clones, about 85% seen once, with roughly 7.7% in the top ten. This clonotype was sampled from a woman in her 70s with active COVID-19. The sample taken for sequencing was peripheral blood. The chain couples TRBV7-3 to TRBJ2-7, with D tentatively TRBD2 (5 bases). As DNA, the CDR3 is TGTGCCAGCAGCTTAGACGGGGACGAGCAGTACTTC. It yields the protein CASSLDGDEQYF.